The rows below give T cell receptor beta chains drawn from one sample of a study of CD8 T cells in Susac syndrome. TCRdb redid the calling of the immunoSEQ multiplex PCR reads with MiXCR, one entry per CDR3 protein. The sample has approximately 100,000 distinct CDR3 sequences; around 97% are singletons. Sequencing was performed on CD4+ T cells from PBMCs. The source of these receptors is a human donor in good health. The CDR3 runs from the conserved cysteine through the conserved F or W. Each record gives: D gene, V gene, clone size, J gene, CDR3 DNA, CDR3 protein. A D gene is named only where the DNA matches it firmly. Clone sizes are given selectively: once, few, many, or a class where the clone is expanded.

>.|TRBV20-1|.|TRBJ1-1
TGCAGTGCTTACCGAGGAGGTGAAGCTTTCTTT
CSAYRGGEAFF
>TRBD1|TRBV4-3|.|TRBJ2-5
TGCGCCAGCAGCCTAAACCGGGACAGGGGGCTAGGTGAGACCCAGTACTTC
CASSLNRDRGLGETQYF
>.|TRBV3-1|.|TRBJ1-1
TGTGCCAGCAGCCAAAGATCGAACACTGAAGCTTTCTTT
CASSQRSNTEAFF
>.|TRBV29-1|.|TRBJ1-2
TGCAGCGTTGACAGGGGACCGGGCGGCTACACCTTC
CSVDRGPGGYTF
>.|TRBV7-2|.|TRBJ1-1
TGTGCCAGCAGCTTAGTACAGAGCGGGACTGAAGCTTTCTTT
CASSLVQSGTEAFF
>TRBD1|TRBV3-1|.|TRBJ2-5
TGTGCCAGCAGCCAGGGACAGCTGTACCAAGAGACCCAGTACTTC
CASSQGQLYQETQYF
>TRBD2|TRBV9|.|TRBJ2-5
TGTGCCAGCAGCGTAGGGACTAGCGGGGCCCAAGAGACCCAGTACTTC
CASSVGTSGAQETQYF
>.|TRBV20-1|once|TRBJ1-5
TGCAGTGCTAGAGGTCAGGCGGGTCAGCCCCAGCATTTT
CSARGQAGQPQHF
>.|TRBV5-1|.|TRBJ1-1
TGCGCCAGCAGCGTGGACCTGAACACTGAAGCTTTCTTT
CASSVDLNTEAFF
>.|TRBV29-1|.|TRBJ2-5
TGCAGCGTTGTGCGGGGTGGACAAGAGACCCAGTACTTC
CSVVRGGQETQYF
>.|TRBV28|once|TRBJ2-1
TGTGCCAGCAGTACGGTGGCGGGCAATGAGCAGTTCTTC
CASSTVAGNEQFF
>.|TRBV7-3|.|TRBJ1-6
TGTGCCAGCAGCTTAGGGGGCCGGTTCGATTCACCCCTCCACTTT
CASSLGGRFDSPLHF
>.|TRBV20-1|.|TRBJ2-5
TGCAGTGCTAGTAGTTCAACCGTTCAAGAGACCCAGTACTTC
CSASSSTVQETQYF
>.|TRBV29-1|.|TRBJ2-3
TGCAGCGTTCGCGGACGGGTCACAGATACGCAGTATTTT
CSVRGRVTDTQYF